This TCR beta chain was documented in a study of T-cell memory formation after mild COVID-19. Study overall: TCR clusters were mostly donor specific. Findings and caveats of the study: Balance between CD4 and CD8 was seen in clones contracting day 15 to 85, and a CD4+ lean was seen in later expanders. CD4+ contracting clones lay mainly in CM and EM, CD8+ ones in EMRA.

From germline, CDR1 is SGHRS and CDR2 YFSETQ. The CDR3 totals 15 residues. After removal of 3 bases from V and 5 bases from J, the junction contained 10 bases not matched to a gene. From the 5' RACE reads, TCRdb called clonotypes with MiXCR, one entry per CDR3 protein. The sample shows 40,000 to 60,000 distinct CDR3 sequences, roughly 7% of them seen only once. As to this clonotype: Its specificity is not known.

The receptor was isolated from a young man who had mild COVID-19 (a few samples of this study predate the infection). Cell type and time point are not known. V gene TRBV5-1 combines with J gene TRBJ2-5, with 7 bases aligning to TRBD2. The material sequenced was PBMCs or a T cell subset sorted from them (not recorded which). CDR3 nucleotides: TGCGCCAGCAGCTCGGGTAGCGGGCCGCCGGAGACCCAGTACTTC. Protein: CASSSGSGPPETQYF.